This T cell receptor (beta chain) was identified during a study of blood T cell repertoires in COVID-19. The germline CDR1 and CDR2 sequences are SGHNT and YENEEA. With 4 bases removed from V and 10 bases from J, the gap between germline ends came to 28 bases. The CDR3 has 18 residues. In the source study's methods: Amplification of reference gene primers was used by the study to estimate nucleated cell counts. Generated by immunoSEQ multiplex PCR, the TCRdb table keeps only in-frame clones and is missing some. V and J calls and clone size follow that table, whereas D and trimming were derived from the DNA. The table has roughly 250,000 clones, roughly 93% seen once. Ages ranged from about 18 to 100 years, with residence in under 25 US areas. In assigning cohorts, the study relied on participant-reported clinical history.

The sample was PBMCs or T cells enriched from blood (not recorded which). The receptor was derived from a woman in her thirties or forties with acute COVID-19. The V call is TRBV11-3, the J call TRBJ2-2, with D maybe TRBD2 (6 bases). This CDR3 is CASSSRDRPGLLLPELFF. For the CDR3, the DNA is TGTGCCAGCAGCTCGAGGGATCGACCGGGACTCCTTCTCCCGGAGCTGTTTTTT.